The clone carrying this T cell receptor (beta chain) was counted many times. What it binds is unknown. The data derive from a study of CD8 T cells in ankylosing spondylitis. Study findings and constraints: Reports say disease-linked clones showed up significantly more in matched ankylosing spondylitis synovial fluid. Roughly eight highly homologous variants made up a TCR beta motif that seemed to typify ankylosing spondylitis blood.

The V and J ends lost 6 bases and 11 bases, in that order; junction bases with no gene match: 10. The CDR3 length is 14 residues. Quantitative 5'-RACE with molecular barcodes produced the TCR beta libraries. Using its own MiXCR run on the 5' RACE reads, TCRdb lists one record per CDR3 protein. The repertoire has about 150,000 distinct CDR3 sequences, about an eighth of them found once; the top ten carry roughly 4%. The clonotype comes from a female donor with ankylosing spondylitis or in good health (not recorded which). The rearrangement uses TRBV12-3 or TRBV12-4 and TRBJ2-3; 11 bases align to TRBD2. The sequenced sample was blood, either unsorted or a sorted T cell fraction (not recorded which). The CDR3: CASRGTSGSQGQYF. CDR3 coding DNA: TGTGCCAGCAGGGGGACTAGCGGTAGCCAGGGGCAGTATTTT.